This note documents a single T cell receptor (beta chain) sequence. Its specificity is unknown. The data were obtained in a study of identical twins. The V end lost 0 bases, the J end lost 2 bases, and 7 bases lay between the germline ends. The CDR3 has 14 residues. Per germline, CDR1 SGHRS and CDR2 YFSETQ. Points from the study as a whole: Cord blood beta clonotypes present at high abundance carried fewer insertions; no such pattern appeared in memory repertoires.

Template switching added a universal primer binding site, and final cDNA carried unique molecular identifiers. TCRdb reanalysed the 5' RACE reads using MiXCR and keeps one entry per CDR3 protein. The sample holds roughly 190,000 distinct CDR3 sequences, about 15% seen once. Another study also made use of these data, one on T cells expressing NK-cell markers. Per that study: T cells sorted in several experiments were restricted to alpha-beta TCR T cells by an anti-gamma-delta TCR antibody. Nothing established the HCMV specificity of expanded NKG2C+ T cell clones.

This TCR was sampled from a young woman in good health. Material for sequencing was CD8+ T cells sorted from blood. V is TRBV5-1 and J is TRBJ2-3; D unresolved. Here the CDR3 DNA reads TGCGCCAGCAGCTTGGTCGGCCACACAGATACGCAGTATTTT. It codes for CASSLVGHTDTQYF.